This TCR beta chain was obtained from a study of cytomegalovirus exposure and HLA in healthy donors. Trimming took 5 bases from V and 7 from J; bases not matched to a gene: 2. Germline CDR1 and CDR2: SGHTA and FQGNSA. This CDR3 contains 13 residues. With 60 Vbeta and 13 Jbeta primers, the PCR was carried out. Repertoires were generated with immunoSEQ multiplex PCR, while TCRdb's copy carries only in-frame clones and drops some. The data hold about 140,000 clones, with 60% to 85% observed a single time. Notes on the study in general: HLA-A and HLA-B allele assignments for most subjects were reportedly predicted accurately using TCR beta sequences. Data from an earlier analysis indicated that most TCR beta V segments were productive either about 90% or about 30% of the time.

With regard to this clone: What it binds is unknown.

The clonotype was recovered from a middle-aged man in good health and CMV-seropositive. The gene calls are TRBV7-2 and TRBJ1-4, with 9 bases matching TRBD1. The sample comprised PBMCs. In DNA, the CDR3 is TGTGCCAGCAGCGGGGACAGGGCTGAAAAACTGTTTTTT. Amino acid sequence: CASSGDRAEKLFF.